The text below deals with one T cell receptor beta chain. Its binding antigen is unknown. Base qualities are not provided; no much larger clone lies one nucleotide away. The data belong to a study of chemoradiotherapy in HPV16-positive cancers (dated by TCRdb to between 2021 and 2024). Looking at the study overall: Using functional T-cell assays on cells from two HPV16-positive patients, the researchers defined candidate HPV-specific T-cell clones and common TCR motifs. The study asked whether T-cell immunity against the HPV oncoproteins E6 and E7 changes during chemoradiotherapy and whether it affects survival. Next, the candidate HPV-specific TCRs and motifs were followed in TCR repertoires from approximately 82 patients with HPV-related cancers. The investigation overall reported the following: Only a couple of HPV16-positive patients were used to derive the functional definition of HPV-specific T cells, and the survival association was reported for HPV16-positive patients. Expansion of candidate HPV-specific clones and E7-related TCR motifs was observed in the tumor microenvironment during treatment, whereas no such expansion was observed for non-HPV-specific T cells. In HPV16-positive patients, expansion of HPV-responsive T cells during chemoradiotherapy was associated with improved recurrence-free survival.

The germline V gene specifies LGHNA as CDR1 and YNFKEQ as CDR2. Germline trimming amounts to 1 base on V and 4 bases on J, with 0 as the count of junction bases outside the gene matches. There are 15 amino acids in the CDR3, from cysteine to phenylalanine inclusive. The entry retains the CDR3 DNA only, 45 bases that are in frame from base 1. Because repertoires were sampled repeatedly during chemoradiotherapy, clonal expansion in the tumor microenvironment could be followed. Receptors were amplified or captured by the immunoSEQ multiplex PCR assay. TCRdb mirrors the immuneACCESS table, restricted to in-frame sequences. Some clones are absent from its copies; in checked studies, under half trace to an unresolved V gene, and the reason for the others is unknown. The sample yields approximately 3,100 clones; about four fifths were counted once. The ten largest clones take up around 2.8% of the sample.

The chain is made from TRBV4-2 and TRBJ2-3; 12 bases in the middle match TRBD2. The origin of this receptor is a human donor with HPV-associated anogenital cancer. The sample here was tumor tissue, taken from a patient who underwent chemoradiotherapy. Here the CDR3 is given as CASSQGLAGADTQYF. Here is the DNA: TGTGCCAGCAGCCAAGGACTAGCGGGAGCAGATACGCAGTATTTT.